The clone carrying this T cell receptor (beta chain) was observed at least ten times. The V gene lost 2 bases and the J gene lost 1 base, with 8 bases spanning the gap. CDR3 length equals 14 residues. Germline V gene sequence: CDR1 ENHRY, CDR2 SYGVKD. TCRdb itself ran the 5' RACE reads through MiXCR, one entry per CDR3 protein. The data contain 35,000 to 45,000 distinct CDR3 sequences, 6.5% to 9.5% of them singletons. The time point denotes: blood at routine non-recurrence follow-up after resection. This record comes from a study of spatial heterogeneity in lung cancer. The clonotype comes from a male donor with early-stage non-small cell lung cancer. The specimen was PBMCs, collected at follow-up. The rearrangement joins TRBV10-3 to TRBJ1-1; perhaps TRBD1 as D (6 bases). The chain's CDR3 is CAISEPGANTEAFF. CDR3 DNA sequence: TGTGCCATCAGTGAGCCAGGGGCGAACACTGAAGCTTTCTTT.